These 32 T cell receptor beta chains were sequenced from one sample in a study of beta chain features in type 1 diabetes. Of the isolated RNA, all was reverse transcribed, and so the sequenced material was expressed TCRB transcripts. This table comes from immunoSEQ multiplex PCR, and its TCRdb copy is limited to in-frame clones, with some not included. The table lists hundreds of thousands of clones, around 16% of them singletons, with approximately 0.087% in the top ten. The specimen sequenced was naive CD4+ T cells from blood. Every receptor here comes from a young man in good health.

This clone was recorded a few times. The chain carries TRBV18 and TRBJ1-5; maybe TRBD1 (5 bases). CDR1 KGHSH and CDR2 LQKENI come from the germline V gene. This CDR3 region has 16 residues. Trimming pared 5 bases from V and 6 bases from J, leaving 20 bases between. CDR3 region: CASSTTLFRVGQPQHF. The CDR3 DNA sequence: TGTGCCAGCTCAACCACATTGTTCAGGGTGGGTCAGCCCCAGCATTTT.

CDR3 DNA: TGTGCCAGCAGCCAGATACTAGGAGGGGCTGGGGCCAACGTCCTGACTTTC. Translating it yields CASSQILGGAGANVLTF. The V call is TRBV14, the J call TRBJ2-6; D perhaps matches TRBD2 (6 bases). Germline V gives CDR1 SGHDN, CDR2 FVKESK. The CDR3 runs to 17 residues. The ends were cut back, 3 bases at V and 2 bases at J, with 14 bases in the middle.

This clone came up a few times. This chain uses TRBV7-2 with TRBJ2-6; unclear D gene. Trimming left V 0 bases short and J 2 bases short, with 2 bases between. The CDR3 is made up of 14 amino acids. Germline lookup yields CDR1 SGHTA and CDR2 FQGNSA. The CDR3 region is CASSLAPGANVLTF. The CDR3 DNA is TGTGCCAGCAGCTTAGCTCCTGGGGCCAACGTCCTGACTTTC.

This CDR3 reads CASSPSSDTYNEQFF. The CDR3 DNA reads TGTGCCAGCAGCCCCTCGTCCGACACGTACAATGAGCAGTTCTTC. The chain couples TRBV5-4 to TRBJ2-1; D not certain. The CDR3 extends over 15 amino acids. CDR1 and CDR2 (germline): SGHNT, YYREEE (reference sequence). Between the trimmed V and J ends, which lost 4 bases and 4 bases, there was a span of 15 bases.

The chain joins TRBV30 to TRBJ2-3; 16 bases line up with TRBD2. The germline CDR1 and CDR2 sequences are GTSNPN and SVGIG (reference sequence). The CDR3 is made up of 17 amino acids. Losses at the gene ends were 4 bases for V and 5 bases for J; bases not matched to a gene: 9. This CDR3 reads CAWTSGTSGGALDTQYF. The CDR3, as DNA: TGTGCCTGGACCTCCGGGACTAGCGGGGGGGCCTTAGATACGCAGTATTTT.

This clone was picked up a small number of times. DNA of the CDR3: TGTGCCAGCAGCCCAAGGACTAGCGACTACGAGCAGTACTTC. This codes for CASSPRTSDYEQYF. The chain is built from TRBV7-2 and TRBJ2-7; 9 positions agree with TRBD2. The CDR3 is 14 amino acids. Unmatched junction bases numbered 5, after V lost 5 bases and J lost 3 bases. From germline, CDR1 is SGHTA and CDR2 FQGNSA.

The chain is built from TRBV30 and TRBJ1-1; D may be TRBD1 (6 bases). The V end lost 8 bases, the J end lost 0 bases, and 16 bases lay between the germline ends. Germline V gene sequence: CDR1 GTSNPN, CDR2 SVGIG (reference sequence). This CDR3 is built from 14 residues. Written as DNA, the CDR3 is TGTGCCATAAGAAGGGGGAAAATGAACACTGAAGCTTTCTTT. Amino acids: CAIRRGKMNTEAFF.

The gene calls are TRBV7-9 and TRBJ1-2, with a tentative D call TRBD1 (5 bases). The V end was cut by 8 bases, the J end by 3 bases, with 19 bases between. The germline V gene encodes CDR1 SEHNR and CDR2 FQNEAQ (reference sequence). The length of the CDR3 is 15 residues. The CDR3 loop reads CASSPAGDPYYGYTF. The DNA of the CDR3 is TGTGCCAGCTCCCCTGCGGGGGATCCCTACTATGGCTACACCTTC.

This clone was seen only a few times. The chain is built from TRBV5-1 and TRBJ2-5; 14 bases map to TRBD2. The CDR3 length is 16 residues. V trimming: 2 bases; J trimming: 2 bases; junction bases outside the gene matches: 2. Germline CDR1 is SGHRS and CDR2 is YFSETQ. The CDR3 region is CASSFGTSGGQETQYF. Here the CDR3 DNA reads TGCGCCAGCAGCTTTGGGACTAGCGGGGGTCAAGAGACCCAGTACTTC.

The J gene is TRBJ2-4, the V gene TRBV2; 10 nucleotides line up with TRBD2. There are 20 residues in the CDR3. With 1 base clipped from V and 0 bases from J, the junction kept 12 bases outside the gene matches. CDR1 SNHLY and CDR2 FYNNEI come from the germline V gene. CDR3 sequence reads: CASSEVLLAGIGVAKNIQYF. The DNA for the CDR3 is TGTGCCAGCAGTGAAGTCCTACTAGCGGGGATAGGGGTAGCCAAAAACATTCAGTACTTC.

This clone was seen a handful of times. This chain joins TRBV7-9 and TRBJ2-7, with D unclear. Germline CDR1 reads SEHNR; CDR2 reads FQNEAQ (reference sequence). The V and J ends lost 1 base and 0 bases respectively, with 4 bases between them. The CDR3 has 13 amino acids. The CDR3 DNA reads as TGTGCCAGCAGCTTAGACATCTCCTACGAGCAGTACTTC. The encoded protein is CASSLDISYEQYF.

The V gene is TRBV28, the J gene TRBJ1-2; perhaps TRBD1 as D (5 bases). There are 14 residues in the CDR3. Trimming pared 4 bases from V and 6 bases from J, leaving 15 bases between. Germline V CDR1 and CDR2: MDHEN, SYDVKM. The CDR3 nucleotides read TGTGCCAGCAGTTCGGCCGGGATCAGGGATGGCTACACCTTC. Residues: CASSSAGIRDGYTF.

This clone was recorded a few times. The chain carries TRBV11-1 and TRBJ2-2, with D perhaps matching TRBD1 or TRBD2 (5 bases each). Trimming took off 1 base at V and 2 bases at J, with 17 bases between the two ends. Germline CDR1 is SGHAT and CDR2 is FQDESV (reference sequence). This CDR3 region has 18 residues. The CDR3 nucleotides are TGTGCCAGCAGCTTAGGTTTTTGGCCGGGACCTAACACCGGGGAGCTGTTTTTT. It translates to CASSLGFWPGPNTGELFF.

V usage is TRBV4-3 and J usage is TRBJ2-2; D unclear. V lost 0 bases and J lost 2, with 4 bases in between. The CDR3 totals 14 residues. In germline, CDR1 is LGHNA, CDR2 YSLEER. In nucleotides, the CDR3 is TGCGCCAGCAGCCAAGACATAAACACCGGGGAGCTGTTTTTT. This codes for CASSQDINTGELFF.

J is TRBJ2-7 and V is TRBV11-2; D tentatively reads TRBD1 or TRBD2 (5 bases each). V was shortened by 0 bases and J by 7 bases, with 16 bases between the two germline ends. CDR1 SGHAT and CDR2 FQNNGV come from the germline V gene. This CDR3 has 15 amino acids. The CDR3 region has the DNA TGTGCCAGCAGCTTAGAGGGGGTTTGGTCGAGGGAGCAGTACTTC. Its translation: CASSLEGVWSREQYF.

The chain employs TRBV5-1 and TRBJ2-1; D is unclear. V was trimmed by 0 bases and J by 5 bases, leaving 9 bases between them. CDR3 length: 14 residues. Germline CDR1 SGHRS, CDR2 YFSETQ. CDR3 DNA: TGCGCCAGCAGCTTGGGCGAGGTGGACAATGAGCAGTTCTTC. Translating gives CASSLGEVDNEQFF. The entire variable domain, with the rest obtained from reference TRBV5-1 and TRBJ2-1, is as follows: KAGVTQTPRYLIKTRGQQVTLSCSPISGHRSVSWYQQTPGQGLQFLFEYFSETQRNKGNFPGRFSGRQFSNSRSEMNVSTLELGDSALYLCASSLGEVDNEQFFGPGTRLTVL.

In this sample, this clone turned up a few times. The chain couples TRBV6-5 to TRBJ1-1; D may be TRBD1 (5 bases). V lost 7 bases and J 5 bases, leaving 14 bases between the germline ends. Germline assignment: CDR1 MNHEY and CDR2 SVGAGI. The CDR3 runs 13 residues. The CDR3 DNA is TGTGCCAGCACCGACGGGGGTCGGACTGAAGCTTTCTTT. Protein: CASTDGGRTEAFF.

The rearrangement uses TRBV5-1 and TRBJ2-1, with 7 bases lining up with TRBD1. The ends lost 4 bases at V and 4 bases at J; junction bases unmatched: 14. CDR1 SGHRS and CDR2 YFSETQ come from the germline V gene. CDR3 length: 17 residues. For the CDR3, the DNA is TGCGCCAGCAGCCCTCGAGGGTCTAGGGGGCGTTACAATGAGCAGTTCTTC. Encoded protein: CASSPRGSRGRYNEQFF.

V usage is TRBV25-1 and J usage is TRBJ2-7, with 9 bases lining up with TRBD2. From germline, CDR1 is MGHDK and CDR2 SYGVNS. V was pared by 0 bases and J by 2 bases, with 2 bases of the junction left unmatched. The CDR3 length is 15 residues. This chain's CDR3 is CASSEYAGGPYEQYF. DNA of the CDR3: TGTGCCAGCAGTGAATATGCGGGAGGGCCCTACGAGCAGTACTTC.

The CDR3 DNA reads as TGTGCCAGCAGTTTATGGGTGACAGGTCTCAATTCACCCCTCCACTTT. This translates into CASSLWVTGLNSPLHF. This sequence joins TRBV27 and TRBJ1-6, with D tentatively TRBD1 (6 bases). The CDR3 has 16 residues. Germline CDR1 is MNHEY and CDR2 is SMNVEV (reference sequence). Trimming took 1 base from V and 7 from J, leaving 14 bases between them.

This clone was counted a few times. The chain carries TRBV21-1 and TRBJ2-7. TRBV21-1 is classified as a pseudogene. The CDR3 has 13 residues. For the CDR3, the DNA is TGTGCCAGCAGCAAAGCAGGGTACTACGAGCAGTACTTC. Translation: CASSKAGYYEQYF.

The chain couples TRBV7-2 to TRBJ1-1, with 9 bases aligning to TRBD1. Germline trimming cut 4 bases from V and 3 bases from J; bases unmatched to any gene: 9. Germline CDR1 reads SGHTA; CDR2 reads FQGNSA. This CDR3 spans 16 amino acids. CDR3 region: CASSSRKRTGDTEAFF. The CDR3, as DNA: TGTGCCAGCAGCTCACGAAAGAGGACAGGGGACACTGAAGCTTTCTTT.

This clone occurred a few times. The CDR3 region has the DNA TGTGCCAGCAGCCAACCCGGGGTGACAGATACGCAGTATTTT. Encoded protein: CASSQPGVTDTQYF. The gene calls are TRBV6-5 and TRBJ2-3; perhaps TRBD2 as D (5 bases). The CDR3 is 14 residues long. Germline-derived CDR1 and CDR2 are MNHEY and SVGAGI. Between the trimmed V and J ends, which lost 6 bases and 3 bases, there was a span of 13 bases.

This clone showed up just a few times. The rearrangement uses TRBV30 and TRBJ2-1; 7 bases match TRBD2. The CDR3 totals 15 residues. Trimming removed 4 bases from V and 9 bases from J; junction bases left unmatched: 15. The germline V gene has CDR1 GTSNPN and CDR2 SVGIG (reference sequence). DNA of the CDR3: TGTGCCTGGAACCCCTTAGCGGGTGGGCGAAGTGAGCAGTTCTTC. Amino acids: CAWNPLAGGRSEQFF.

Only a few counts were recorded for this clone. This chain joins TRBV30 and TRBJ1-6, with TRBD1 identical over 9 bases. With V trimmed by 0 bases and J by 8 bases, 5 bases remained unmatched. This CDR3 has 15 residues. Looked up from germline, CDR1 is GTSNPN and CDR2 is SVGIG (reference sequence). CDR3 DNA sequence: TGTGCCTGGAGTGTGGGGGACAGGGTGGATTCACCCCTCCACTTT. Translating it yields CAWSVGDRVDSPLHF.

V gene TRBV6-5 combines with J gene TRBJ2-7; tentative D call: TRBD2 (6 bases). Trimming cost V 6 bases and J 2 bases, with 11 bases left between them. CDR1 and CDR2 from the germline V gene are MNHEY and SVGAGI. The CDR3 contains 13 residues. The CDR3 DNA is TGTGCCAGCAGGAGGGAGGTAACCTACGAGCAGTACTTC. Encoded protein: CASRREVTYEQYF.

This chain connects TRBV5-1 to TRBJ1-1, with D hard to call. Deletions cut 2 bases from V and 1 base from J, with 3 bases between. This CDR3 is 12 amino acids long. Germline values: CDR1 SGHRS, CDR2 YFSETQ. The CDR3, as DNA: TGCGCCAGCAGCTTCGGGAACACTGAAGCTTTCTTT. Protein sequence: CASSFGNTEAFF. The complete variable domain, with remaining parts taken from reference TRBV5-1 and TRBJ1-1, reads KAGVTQTPRYLIKTRGQQVTLSCSPISGHRSVSWYQQTPGQGLQFLFEYFSETQRNKGNFPGRFSGRQFSNSRSEMNVSTLELGDSALYLCASSFGNTEAFFGQGTRLTVV.

The gene calls are TRBV7-2 and TRBJ2-3, with 7 nucleotides matching TRBD2. Germline V gene sequence: CDR1 SGHTA, CDR2 FQGNSA. CDR3 size: 15 residues. Trimming cost V 0 bases and J 4 bases; bases outside gene matches: 4. CDR3 coding DNA: TGTGCCAGCAGCTTAGCGGGAGCGGGGTCAGATACGCAGTATTTT. Translation gives CASSLAGAGSDTQYF. Full variable domain (missing parts from reference TRBV7-2 and TRBJ2-3): GAGVSQSPSNKVTEKGKDVELRCDPISGHTALYWYRQSLGQGLEFLIYFQGNSAPDKSGLPSDRFSAERTGGSVSTLTIQRTQQEDSAVYLCASSLAGAGSDTQYFGPGTRLTVL.

About this clone itself: Other DNA sequences within the sample encode an identical CDR3. The chain combines TRBV18 with TRBJ1-5, with D possibly TRBD1 on 5 matching bases. Per germline, CDR1 KGHSH and CDR2 LQKENI. The CDR3 has 14 residues. The V gene lost 3 bases and the J gene lost 2 bases, with 8 bases spanning the gap. CDR3 DNA: TGTGCCAGCTCACCGGGGGGTGGCAATCAGCCCCAGCATTTT. Its translation is CASSPGGGNQPQHF. The complete variable domain, with remaining parts taken from reference TRBV18 and TRBJ1-5, reads NAGVMQNPRHLVRRRGQEARLRCSPMKGHSHVYWYRQLPEEGLKFMVYLQKENIIDESGMPKERFSAEFPKEGPSILRIQQVVRGDSAAYFCASSPGGGNQPQHFGDGTRLSIL.

The rearrangement joins TRBV6-6 to TRBJ2-5; D unresolved. Germline assignment: CDR1 MNHNY and CDR2 SVGAGI (reference sequence). V was clipped by 6 bases and J by 5 bases, with 7 bases between them. The CDR3 is made up of 11 amino acids. The CDR3 sequence is CASRVGETQYF. CDR3 sequence (DNA): TGTGCCAGCAGGGTTGGGGAGACCCAGTACTTC.

The chain couples TRBV7-3 to TRBJ2-3, with TRBD2 identical over 11 bases. Germline V gene lookup returns CDR1 SGHTA and CDR2 FQGTGA. This CDR3 is built from 18 residues. V was pared by 5 bases and J by 0 bases, with 10 bases of the junction left unmatched. DNA for the CDR3: TGTGCCAGCAGCCCTGGACTAGCGGGTCCCACTAGCACAGATACGCAGTATTTT. Encoded protein: CASSPGLAGPTSTDTQYF.

Written as DNA, the CDR3 is TGTGCCAGCAGCTTAACGGTGTCGGACAGGGACGAGCAGTACTTC. This codes for CASSLTVSDRDEQYF. The chain recombines TRBV7-3 with TRBJ2-7, with TRBD1 matching over 8 bases. The V gene end was trimmed by 0 bases and the J gene end by 5 bases; junction bases not matched to a gene: 6. The germline gives CDR1 SGHTA, CDR2 FQGTGA. The CDR3 contains 15 residues.